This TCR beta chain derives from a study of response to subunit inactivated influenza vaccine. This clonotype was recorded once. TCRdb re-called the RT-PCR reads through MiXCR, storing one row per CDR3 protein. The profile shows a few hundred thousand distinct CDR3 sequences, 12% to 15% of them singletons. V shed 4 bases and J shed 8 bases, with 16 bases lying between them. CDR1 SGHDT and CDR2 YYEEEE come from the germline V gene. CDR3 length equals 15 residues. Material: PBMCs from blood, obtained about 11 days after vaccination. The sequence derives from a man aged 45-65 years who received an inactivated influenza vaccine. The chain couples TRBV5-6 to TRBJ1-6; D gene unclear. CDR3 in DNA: TGTGCCAGCAGCGTACACCGGGATCCACATTCACCCCTCCACTTT. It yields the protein CASSVHRDPHSPLHF.